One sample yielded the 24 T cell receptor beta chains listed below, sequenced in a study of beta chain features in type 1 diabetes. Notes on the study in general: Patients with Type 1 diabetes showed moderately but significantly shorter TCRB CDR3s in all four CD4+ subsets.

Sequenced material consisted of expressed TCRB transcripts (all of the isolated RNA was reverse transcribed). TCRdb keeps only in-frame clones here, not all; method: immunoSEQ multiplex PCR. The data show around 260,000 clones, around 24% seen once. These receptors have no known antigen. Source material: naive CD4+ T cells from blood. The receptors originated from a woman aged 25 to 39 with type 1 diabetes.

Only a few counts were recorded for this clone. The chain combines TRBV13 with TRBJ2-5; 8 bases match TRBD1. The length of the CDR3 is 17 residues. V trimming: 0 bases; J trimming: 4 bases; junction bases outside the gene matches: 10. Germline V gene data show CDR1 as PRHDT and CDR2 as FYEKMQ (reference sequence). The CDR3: CASSLGSRAGGVETQYF. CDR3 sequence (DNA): TGTGCCAGCAGCTTAGGCAGCCGGGCAGGGGGCGTAGAGACCCAGTACTTC.

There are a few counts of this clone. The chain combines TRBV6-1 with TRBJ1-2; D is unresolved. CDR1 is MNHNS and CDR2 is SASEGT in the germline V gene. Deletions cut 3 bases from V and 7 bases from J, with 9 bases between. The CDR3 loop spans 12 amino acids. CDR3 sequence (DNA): TGTGCCAGCAGTGAGATTGCAGTTGGCTACACCTTC. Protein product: CASSEIAVGYTF.

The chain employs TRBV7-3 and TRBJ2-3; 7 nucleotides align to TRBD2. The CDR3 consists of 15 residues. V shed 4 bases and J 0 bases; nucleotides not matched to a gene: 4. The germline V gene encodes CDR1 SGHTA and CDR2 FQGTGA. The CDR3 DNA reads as TGTGCCAGCAGCTCCGGACTAGGGAGCACAGATACGCAGTATTTT. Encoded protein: CASSSGLGSTDTQYF.

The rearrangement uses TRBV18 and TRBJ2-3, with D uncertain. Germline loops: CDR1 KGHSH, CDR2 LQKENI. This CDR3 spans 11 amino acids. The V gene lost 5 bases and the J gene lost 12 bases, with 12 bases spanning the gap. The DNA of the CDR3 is TGTGCCAGCTCAGGTTTCAAACTTCAGTATTTT. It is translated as CASSGFKLQYF.

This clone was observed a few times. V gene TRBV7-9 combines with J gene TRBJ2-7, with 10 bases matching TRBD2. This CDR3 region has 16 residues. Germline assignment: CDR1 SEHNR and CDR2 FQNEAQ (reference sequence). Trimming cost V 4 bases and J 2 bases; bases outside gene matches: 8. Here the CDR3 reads CASSSQSSGRTYEQYF. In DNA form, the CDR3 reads TGTGCCAGCAGCTCCCAAAGTAGCGGGAGGACCTACGAGCAGTACTTC. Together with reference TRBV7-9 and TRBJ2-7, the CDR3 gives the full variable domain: DTGVSQNPRHKITKRGQNVTFRCDPISEHNRLYWYRQTLGQGPEFLTYFQNEAQLEKSRLLSDRFSAERPKGSFSTLEIQRTEQGDSAMYLCASSSQSSGRTYEQYFGPGTRLTVT.

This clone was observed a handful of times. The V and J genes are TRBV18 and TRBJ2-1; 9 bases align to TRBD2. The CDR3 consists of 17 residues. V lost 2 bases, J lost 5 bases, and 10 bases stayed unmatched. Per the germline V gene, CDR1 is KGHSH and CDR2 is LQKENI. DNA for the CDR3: TGTGCCAGCTCACCAGGGGTCATAGCGGGAGCACACAATGAGCAGTTCTTC. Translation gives CASSPGVIAGAHNEQFF.

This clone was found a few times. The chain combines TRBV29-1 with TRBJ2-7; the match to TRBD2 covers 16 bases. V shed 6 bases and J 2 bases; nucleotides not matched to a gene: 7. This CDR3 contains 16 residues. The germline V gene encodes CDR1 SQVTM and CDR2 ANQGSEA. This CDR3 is CSVSGTSGGETYEQYF. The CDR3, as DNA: TGCAGCGTCTCCGGGACTAGCGGGGGGGAAACCTACGAGCAGTACTTC.

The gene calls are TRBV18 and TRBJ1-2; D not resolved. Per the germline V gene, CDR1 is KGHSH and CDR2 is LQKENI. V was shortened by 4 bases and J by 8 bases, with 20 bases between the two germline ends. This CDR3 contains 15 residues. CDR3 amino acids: CASSRDATSAEGYTF. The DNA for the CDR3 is TGTGCCAGCTCACGCGATGCAACCTCTGCGGAAGGCTACACCTTC. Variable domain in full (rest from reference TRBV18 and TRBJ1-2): NAGVMQNPRHLVRRRGQEARLRCSPMKGHSHVYWYRQLPEEGLKFMVYLQKENIIDESGMPKERFSAEFPKEGPSILRIQQVVRGDSAAYFCASSRDATSAEGYTFGSGTRLTVV.

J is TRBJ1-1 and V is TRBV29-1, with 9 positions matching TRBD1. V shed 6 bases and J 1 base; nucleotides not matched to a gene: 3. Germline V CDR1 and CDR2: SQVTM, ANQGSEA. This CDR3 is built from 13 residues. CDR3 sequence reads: CSVRQGGNTEAFF. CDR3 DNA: TGCAGCGTCAGACAGGGGGGGAACACTGAAGCTTTCTTT.

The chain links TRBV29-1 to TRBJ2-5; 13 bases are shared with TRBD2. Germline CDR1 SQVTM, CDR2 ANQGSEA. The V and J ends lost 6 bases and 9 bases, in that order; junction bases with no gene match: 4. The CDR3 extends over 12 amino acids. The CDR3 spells CSVGLAGWPQYF. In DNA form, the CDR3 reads TGCAGCGTGGGACTAGCGGGATGGCCCCAGTACTTC.

This chain's CDR3 is CASSLPGIASGTDTQYF. CDR3 DNA sequence: TGTGCCAGCAGCTTGCCTGGGATCGCTAGCGGGACAGATACGCAGTATTTT. The rearrangement uses TRBV5-6 and TRBJ2-3; 8 positions agree with TRBD2. V shed 1 base, J shed 3 bases, and the junction held 10 bases outside the gene matches. Germline lookup yields CDR1 SGHDT and CDR2 YYEEEE. This CDR3 region has 17 residues.

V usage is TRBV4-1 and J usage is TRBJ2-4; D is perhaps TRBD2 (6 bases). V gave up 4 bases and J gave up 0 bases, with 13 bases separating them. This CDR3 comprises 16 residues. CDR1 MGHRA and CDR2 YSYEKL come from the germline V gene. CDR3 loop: CASSPLAFLAKNIQYF. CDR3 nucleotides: TGCGCCAGCAGCCCCCTAGCGTTCCTAGCCAAAAACATTCAGTACTTC.

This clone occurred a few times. The CDR3 bases are TGCGCCAGCAGCTTGGGGGGAGGGTCAGATGAGCAGTTCTTC. It is translated as CASSLGGGSDEQFF. This chain uses TRBV5-1 with TRBJ2-1; 7 nucleotides agree with TRBD2. V shed 0 bases, J shed 8 bases, and the junction held 5 bases outside the gene matches. The CDR3 extends over 14 amino acids. The germline V gene encodes CDR1 SGHRS and CDR2 YFSETQ.

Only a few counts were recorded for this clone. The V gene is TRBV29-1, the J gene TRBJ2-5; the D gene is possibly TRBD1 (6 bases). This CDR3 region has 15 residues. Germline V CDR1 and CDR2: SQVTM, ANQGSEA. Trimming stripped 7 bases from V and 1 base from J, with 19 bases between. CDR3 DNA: TGCAGCGCCAGCCTATTCAGGGGCGCCCAAGAGACCCAGTACTTC. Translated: CSASLFRGAQETQYF.

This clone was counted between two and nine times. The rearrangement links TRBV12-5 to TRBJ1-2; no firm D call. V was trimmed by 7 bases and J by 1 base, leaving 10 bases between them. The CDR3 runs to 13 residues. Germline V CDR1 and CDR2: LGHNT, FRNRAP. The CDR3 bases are TGTGCTAGTGATTCGGGAGGTAACTATGGCTACACCTTC. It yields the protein CASDSGGNYGYTF.

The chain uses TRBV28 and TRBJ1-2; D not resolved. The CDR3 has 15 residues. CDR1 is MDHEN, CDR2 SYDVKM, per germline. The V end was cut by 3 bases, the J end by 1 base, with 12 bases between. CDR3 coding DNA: TGTGCCAGCAGTTTCGTCACAGCTGATAACTATGGCTACACCTTC. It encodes CASSFVTADNYGYTF.

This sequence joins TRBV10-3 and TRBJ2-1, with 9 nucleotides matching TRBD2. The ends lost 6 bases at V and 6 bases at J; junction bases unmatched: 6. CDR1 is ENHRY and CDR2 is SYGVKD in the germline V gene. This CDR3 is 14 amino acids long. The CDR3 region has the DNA TGTGCCATCAGCTCCGGGACTAGCAGCAATGAGCAGTTCTTC. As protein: CAISSGTSSNEQFF.

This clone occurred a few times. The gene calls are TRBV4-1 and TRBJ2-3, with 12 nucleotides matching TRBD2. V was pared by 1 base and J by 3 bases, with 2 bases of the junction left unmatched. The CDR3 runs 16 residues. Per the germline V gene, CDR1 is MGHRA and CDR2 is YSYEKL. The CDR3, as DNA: TGCGCCAGCAGCCAAGGGACTAGCGGGATGACAGATACGCAGTATTTT. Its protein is CASSQGTSGMTDTQYF.

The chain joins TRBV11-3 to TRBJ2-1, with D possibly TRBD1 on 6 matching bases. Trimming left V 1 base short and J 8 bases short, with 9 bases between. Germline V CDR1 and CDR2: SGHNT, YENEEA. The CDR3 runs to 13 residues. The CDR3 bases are TGTGCCAGCAGCTTAGGCCAGGGGTATGAGCAGTTCTTC. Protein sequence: CASSLGQGYEQFF.

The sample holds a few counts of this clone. CDR3 sequence: CASSFSDELTYGYTF. The CDR3 DNA sequence: TGTGCCAGCAGCTTCAGTGATGAGTTGACATATGGCTACACCTTC. This sequence joins TRBV7-9 and TRBJ1-2, with unresolved D. There are 15 residues in the CDR3. Between the trimmed V and J ends, which lost 3 bases and 5 bases, there was a span of 16 bases. Germline V gene lookup returns CDR1 SEHNR and CDR2 FQNEAQ (reference sequence).

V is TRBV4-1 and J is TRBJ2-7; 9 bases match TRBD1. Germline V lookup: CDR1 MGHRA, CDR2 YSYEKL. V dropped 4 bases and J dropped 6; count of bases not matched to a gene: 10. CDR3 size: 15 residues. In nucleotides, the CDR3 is TGCGCCAGCAGCCCCCCACCGGGACAGGGAACCGAGCAGTACTTC. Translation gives CASSPPPGQGTEQYF.

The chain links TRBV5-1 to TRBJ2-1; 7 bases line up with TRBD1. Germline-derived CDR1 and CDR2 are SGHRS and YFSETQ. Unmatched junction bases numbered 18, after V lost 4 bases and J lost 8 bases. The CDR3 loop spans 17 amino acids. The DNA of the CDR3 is TGCGCCAGCAGCGCCCCGGGACAGTGGAATTTAGTTGATGAGCAGTTCTTC. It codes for CASSAPGQWNLVDEQFF.

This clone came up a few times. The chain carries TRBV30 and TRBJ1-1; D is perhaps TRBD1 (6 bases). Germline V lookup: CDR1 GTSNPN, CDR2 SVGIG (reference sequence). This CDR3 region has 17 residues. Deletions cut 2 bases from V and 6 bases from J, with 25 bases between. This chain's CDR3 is CAWSLRTVGPPNAEAFF. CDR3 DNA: TGTGCCTGGAGTCTTCGGACAGTAGGGCCGCCAAACGCTGAAGCTTTCTTT.

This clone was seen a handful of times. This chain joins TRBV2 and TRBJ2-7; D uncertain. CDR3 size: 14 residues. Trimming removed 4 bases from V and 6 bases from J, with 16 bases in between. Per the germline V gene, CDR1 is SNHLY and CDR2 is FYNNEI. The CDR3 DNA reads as TGTGCCAGCAGTGTGAGTCCGACTCCGGTCGAGCAGTACTTC. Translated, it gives CASSVSPTPVEQYF.